The subject of this entry is one TCR beta chain. There is no known antigen for this receptor. The sample holds no much larger clone one base away, and base qualities are not on file. The immunoSEQ Assay, a bias-controlled multiplex PCR, was used to amplify TCRbeta CDR3 regions from genomic DNA. As for how the authors treated the data: Within the assay, amplification of reference gene primers was used to estimate how many nucleated cells each sample contained. To quantify the absolute abundance of each unique TCRbeta CDR3 rearrangement, sequence reads were collapsed and filtered. Productive Simpson clonality was computed per sample as the square root of Simpson's diversity index over productive rearrangements. TCRdb took over this immuneACCESS table, retaining in-frame rearrangements with V and J assigned. Such tables are incomplete; in checked studies, under half of the missing clones stem from an unresolved V gene, and the remainder is unexplained. Clone size and the V and J calls come from that table; the DNA yielded D and trimming. The sample has roughly 73,000 clones on record, roughly 84% of them singletons. Together, the top ten hold roughly 28% of the sample.

Whole blood was collected in K2EDTA tubes by collaborating institutions according to the institutions' own protocols. For TCRbeta analysis, collaborators shipped samples as frozen whole blood, isolated PBMCs, or DNA extracted from either of those sample types. This entry is derived from a study of blood T cell repertoires in COVID-19 (dated by TCRdb to about 2020). The study in broad terms: Samples from collaborators originated in the United States, Italy and Spain and spanned both the acute and convalescent phases of COVID-19. The material from the prospective study consisted of cDNA or gDNA derived from T cells, B-cell-depleted T cells, or PBMCs. The dataset comprised deeply sampled blood TCRbeta repertoires from subjects exposed to, actively infected with, or recovered from COVID-19. The repertoires were released in a freely available public database meant as a resource for research on the immune response to SARS-CoV-2. Samples were obtained from the ongoing ImmuneRACE study (first 160 participants) and from 950 to 1,500 subjects provided by 6 global collaborators. Nearly every sample came with metadata listing a de-identified subject ID, COVID-19 status, age in years and sex. Where HLA class I and class II types were available, the types were taken from metadata supplied by the sample provider, not from assay-based typing. Points the paper makes about the study in general: The quantity of clinical and demographic metadata differed by source and by participant and was supplied without curation.

At the junction V is shortened by 4 bases and J by 2 bases; bases outside the gene matches: 9. The CDR3 spans 16 residues, from the cysteine through the phenylalanine. Of all the DNA, just the CDR3 is kept, 48 bases in frame from base 1. The V gene is TRBV23-1 and the J gene is TRBJ2-3, and 7 junctional nucleotides match TRBD1. TRBV23-1 is an open reading frame, and its role is uncertain. The TCR originated in a woman of 80 years or more with active or convalescent COVID-19. The sample comprised peripheral blood. The CDR3 region has the sequence CASSPPLDRATDTQYF. The DNA sequence is as follows: TGCGCCAGCAGTCCACCATTAGACAGGGCCACAGATACGCAGTATTTT.